Presented here are 2 T cell receptor beta chains from one specimen sequenced in a study of beta chain features in type 1 diabetes. The whole isolated RNA underwent reverse transcription, so sequencing captured expressed TCRB transcripts. Profiling relied on immunoSEQ multiplex PCR, and the TCRdb table lists in-frame clones only, not all of them. The sample lists hundreds of thousands of clones; around 28% were seen once. The sequenced sample was naive CD4+ T cells from blood. The receptors shown here come from a man between 18 and 29 years old in good health.

This clone was seen only a few times. Distinct nucleotide sequences in the sample also encode this CDR3. The J gene is TRBJ2-5, the V gene TRBV30, with 11 bases lining up with TRBD1. V lost 2 bases to trimming and J lost 2 bases; unmatched junction nucleotides: 1. This CDR3 is 14 amino acids long. Germline V CDR1 and CDR2: GTSNPN, SVGIG (reference sequence). CDR3 region: CAWSRDRGQETQYF. DNA for the CDR3: TGTGCCTGGAGTAGGGACAGGGGGCAAGAGACCCAGTACTTC.

This clone has a handful of counts. This rearrangement joins TRBV27 to TRBJ2-3; 10 nucleotides match TRBD2. This CDR3 has 17 residues. J was trimmed by 2 bases and V by 0 bases; bases with no gene match: 5. Germline V CDR1 and CDR2: MNHEY, SMNVEV (reference sequence). CDR3 nucleotides: TGTGCCAGCAGTTTATCTAGGAGCGGGAGGGCCACAGATACGCAGTATTTT. This encodes CASSLSRSGRATDTQYF.